Below, 21 T cell receptor beta chains from the same sample are listed, as sequenced in a study of blood T cell repertoires in COVID-19. Clones were read by immunoSEQ multiplex PCR, and TCRdb kept only the in-frame ones, dropping some. The repertoire holds roughly 200,000 clones, with 70% to 90% as singletons. The sequencing input was peripheral blood. These receptors all stem from a woman in her forties who had recovered from COVID-19.

The chain combines TRBV29-1 with TRBJ2-2, with TRBD2 identical over 16 bases. V gave up 4 bases and J gave up 5 bases; unmatched junction bases: 7. The germline CDR1 and CDR2 sequences are SQVTM and ANQGSEA. CDR3 length: 17 residues. CDR3 nucleotides: TGCAGCGTTGCTCCGGGACTAGCGGGAGGGTTAACCGGGGAGCTGTTTTTT. Amino acid sequence: CSVAPGLAGGLTGELFF.

The table lists this clone with a few counts. This sequence joins TRBV4-2 and TRBJ1-3; D gene ambiguous. V was cut by 1 base and J by 0 bases, with 4 bases left in between. Germline V lookup: CDR1 LGHNA, CDR2 YNFKEQ. The CDR3 is 14 amino acids. The DNA for the CDR3 is TGTGCCAGCAGCCAAGGGAGCTCTGGAAACACCATATATTTT. Its protein is CASSQGSSGNTIYF.

The chain employs TRBV28 and TRBJ1-2, with 7 bases identical to TRBD1. V shed 3 bases, J shed 8 bases, and the junction held 12 bases outside the gene matches. CDR1 and CDR2 (germline): MDHEN, SYDVKM. CDR3 length: 15 residues. The CDR3 loop is CASSFPRTGREGYTF. For the CDR3, the DNA is TGTGCCAGCAGTTTTCCCCGGACAGGACGTGAGGGCTACACCTTC.

The chain uses TRBV29-1 and TRBJ2-7; the D gene is possibly TRBD2 (5 bases). This CDR3 has 14 residues. The V end was cut by 3 bases, the J end by 3 bases, with 15 bases between. Looked up from germline, CDR1 is SQVTM and CDR2 is ANQGSEA. DNA for the CDR3: TGCAGCGTTGATATAGCCGGGGTGGGCTACGAGCAGTACTTC. Amino acids: CSVDIAGVGYEQYF.

The gene calls are TRBV12-3 or TRBV12-4 and TRBJ1-5; no definite D call. The CDR3 extends over 13 amino acids. V lost 6 bases and J lost 9, with 15 bases in between. CDR3 in amino acids: CASRREQVGPQHF. The CDR3 DNA reads as TGTGCCAGCAGACGGGAACAAGTGGGGCCCCAGCATTTT.

V usage is TRBV19 and J usage is TRBJ2-3; 10 bases line up with TRBD2. V lost 6 bases and J lost 3; bases outside the gene matches: 3. The CDR3 contains 14 residues. Per germline, CDR1 LNHDA and CDR2 SQIVND (reference sequence). The CDR3 loop is CASRPGLATDTQYF. CDR3 in DNA: TGTGCCAGTAGACCGGGACTAGCGACAGATACGCAGTATTTT.

This clone was recorded a few times. This chain connects TRBV30 to TRBJ2-7; 13 positions match TRBD2. J was trimmed by 0 bases and V by 0 bases; bases with no gene match: 5. From germline, CDR1 is GTSNPN and CDR2 SVGIG (reference sequence). CDR3 size: 17 residues. The CDR3 spells CAWSVGRTSGSSYEQYF. The CDR3 region has the DNA TGTGCCTGGAGTGTTGGGCGGACTAGCGGGAGCTCCTACGAGCAGTACTTC.

The chain uses TRBV27 and TRBJ2-2; 11 bases agree with TRBD2. CDR1 MNHEY and CDR2 SMNVEV come from the germline V gene (reference sequence). The CDR3 length is 17 residues. With 3 bases clipped from V and 6 bases from J, the junction kept 9 bases outside the gene matches. The CDR3 bases are TGTGCCAGCAGTTTCTTAAGAGGGACTAGCGGAGCCGGGGAGCTGTTTTTT. Protein sequence: CASSFLRGTSGAGELFF.

This clone was seen a single time. The CDR3 sequence: CASSQESLAGGTTYEQYF. The CDR3, as DNA: TGTGCCAGCAGCCAAGAATCACTAGCGGGGGGGACCACCTACGAGCAGTACTTC. The chain links TRBV4-2 to TRBJ2-7; 13 nucleotides agree with TRBD2. This CDR3 has 18 amino acids. Germline assignment: CDR1 LGHNA and CDR2 YNFKEQ. V lost 0 bases to trimming and J lost 2 bases; unmatched junction nucleotides: 7.

The rearrangement joins TRBV7-2 to TRBJ2-2; the match to TRBD2 covers 9 bases. The J segment lost 5 bases and the V segment lost 5 bases, leaving 15 bases of the junction unmatched. This CDR3 contains 18 residues. Germline CDR1 reads SGHTA; CDR2 reads FQGNSA. The CDR3 nucleotides read TGTGCCAGCAGCCAAGAGCGCGCGGGAGGGTTGATAACCGGGGAGCTGTTTTTT. It specifies CASSQERAGGLITGELFF. The variable domain in full, completed from reference TRBV7-2 and TRBJ2-2, reads GAGVSQSPSNKVTEKGKDVELRCDPISGHTALYWYRQSLGQGLEFLIYFQGNSAPDKSGLPSDRFSAERTGGSVSTLTIQRTQQEDSAVYLCASSQERAGGLITGELFFGEGSRLTVL.

This chain links TRBV7-8 with TRBJ1-5, with 8 bases matching TRBD1. The CDR3 runs 14 residues. The V and J ends lost 4 bases and 4 bases, in that order; junction bases with no gene match: 3. In germline, CDR1 is SGHVS, CDR2 FQNEAQ. The CDR3 loop reads CASSSNRGNQPQHF. The CDR3 DNA sequence: TGTGCCAGCAGCTCCAACAGGGGGAATCAGCCCCAGCATTTT.

This chain joins TRBV4-3 and TRBJ1-2; 7 bases are shared with TRBD1. Germline lookup yields CDR1 LGHNA and CDR2 YSLEER. CDR3 length: 15 residues. Germline trimming cut 0 bases from V and 2 bases from J; bases unmatched to any gene: 3. CDR3 protein: CASSQEGRGNYGYTF. The DNA of the CDR3 is TGCGCCAGCAGCCAAGAGGGCAGGGGGAACTATGGCTACACCTTC.

The V call is TRBV13, the J call TRBJ1-2; 7 positions agree with TRBD1. Germline trimming cut 5 bases from V and 5 bases from J; bases unmatched to any gene: 5. In germline, CDR1 is PRHDT, CDR2 FYEKMQ (reference sequence). This CDR3 spans 13 amino acids. In DNA form, the CDR3 reads TGTGCCAGCAGCCGCGACAGGGATTATGGCTACACCTTC. Encoded protein: CASSRDRDYGYTF.

This chain links TRBV19 with TRBJ1-3; 9 bases map to TRBD1. Per the germline V gene, CDR1 is LNHDA and CDR2 is SQIVND (reference sequence). CDR3 length: 14 amino acids. Trimming removed 6 bases from V and 7 bases from J; junction bases left unmatched: 7. The chain's CDR3 is CASRPGQGVNTIYF. CDR3 DNA sequence: TGTGCCAGTAGACCGGGACAGGGAGTGAACACCATATATTTT.

This chain links TRBV5-8 with TRBJ1-1; D remains ambiguous. The CDR3 loop spans 17 amino acids. V shed 4 bases and J shed 5 bases, with 24 bases lying between them. In germline, CDR1 is SGHTS, CDR2 YDEGEE. In DNA, the CDR3 is TGTGCCAGCAGCCTCCAGATTGGGTATTCGGGTTTGACTGAAGCTTTCTTT. It specifies CASSLQIGYSGLTEAFF. The full variable domain, in which reference TRBV5-8 and TRBJ1-1 provide the parts outside the CDR3, is EAGVTQSPTHLIKTRGQQATLRCSPISGHTSVYWYQQALGLGLQFLLWYDEGEERNRGNFPPRFSGRQFPNYSSELNVNALELEDSALYLCASSLQIGYSGLTEAFFGQGTRLTVV.

The rearrangement uses TRBV6-5 and TRBJ1-2; D may be TRBD1 (6 bases). This CDR3 has 13 residues. Germline CDR1 is MNHEY and CDR2 is SVGAGI. Trimming shortened V by 5 bases and J by 2 bases, and 9 bases separated the two germline ends. The CDR3 region has the DNA TGTGCCAGCAGTAGGCAGGGGAACTATGGCTACACCTTC. This encodes CASSRQGNYGYTF.

The chain couples TRBV14 to TRBJ2-5; TRBD1 aligns across 9 bases. This CDR3 spans 15 amino acids. After removal of 4 bases from V and 5 bases from J, the junction contained 8 bases not matched to a gene. CDR1 SGHDN and CDR2 FVKESK come from the germline V gene. Written as DNA, the CDR3 is TGTGCCAGCAGCCTTCGGACAGGGGTATCGGAGACCCAGTACTTC. Translation gives CASSLRTGVSETQYF.

There are a few counts of this clone. The gene calls are TRBV7-2 and TRBJ2-5; 10 bases are shared with TRBD2. Trimming took 3 bases from V and 3 from J; bases not matched to a gene: 1. There are 14 residues in the CDR3. CDR1 is SGHTA and CDR2 is FQGNSA in the germline V gene. The CDR3 loop is CASSFSGREETQYF. As DNA, the CDR3 is TGTGCCAGCAGCTTCAGCGGGAGGGAAGAGACCCAGTACTTC.

This clone was seen a single time. DNA of the CDR3: TGTGCCACCAGTGATCGGACTAGCGGCCCTAGCACAGATACGCAGTATTTT. It translates to CATSDRTSGPSTDTQYF. V gene TRBV24-1 combines with J gene TRBJ2-3, with 10 nucleotides matching TRBD2. Germline CDR1 KGHDR, CDR2 SFDVKD. The CDR3 contains 17 residues. J was trimmed by 0 bases and V by 3 bases; bases with no gene match: 5.

This chain joins TRBV9 and TRBJ1-1, with 8 bases aligning to TRBD1. CDR3 size: 14 residues. Germline assignment: CDR1 SGDLS and CDR2 YYNGEE. V lost 4 bases to trimming and J lost 4 bases; unmatched junction nucleotides: 6. The CDR3 protein is CASSLQTGGTEAFF. In DNA, the CDR3 is TGTGCCAGCAGCCTTCAAACAGGGGGCACTGAAGCTTTCTTT.

The chain recombines TRBV4-3 with TRBJ1-1; no clear D gene. Germline-derived CDR1 and CDR2 are LGHNA and YSLEER. V was pared by 1 base and J by 5 bases, with 8 bases between. This CDR3 region has 13 residues. CDR3 region: CASSQARLTEAFF. In nucleotides, the CDR3 is TGCGCCAGCAGCCAAGCTAGACTAACTGAAGCTTTCTTT.